The rows below give T cell receptor beta chains drawn from one sample of a study of vaccination and CD4 T cells after COVID-19. Each CDR3 protein is one row after TCRdb ran MiXCR on the PCR reads. The sample yields about 11,000 distinct CDR3 sequences, more than 50% seen once. No antigens are known for them. The sequencing input was CD4+ T cells from blood, cultured in vitro. These receptors all stem from a human donor who had recovered from COVID-19. CDR3s include the opening cysteine and the closing phenylalanine or tryptophan. A D gene is named only where the DNA matches it firmly. Size tells how often a clone was seen (once, few, many) or the class of an expanded clone, and some rows leave it out.

>TRBV25-1|-|TRBJ2-7|-
CASSESGGTEQYF
TGTGCCAGCAGTGAATCTGGGGGAACCGAGCAGTACTTC
>TRBV7-2|-|TRBJ1-6|-
CASSLTPTGFNSPLHF
TGTGCCAGCAGCTTAACCCCCACAGGGTTTAATTCACCCCTCCACTTT
>TRBV27|-|TRBJ1-2|-
CASKGGQRNGYTF
TGTGCCAGCAAAGGGGGGCAGAGGAATGGCTACACCTTC
>TRBV20-1|-|TRBJ2-7|once
CSAGQSYEQYF
TGCAGTGCTGGACAGAGCTACGAGCAGTACTTC
>TRBV24-1|-|TRBJ2-1|-
CATPPGTRYNEQFF
TGTGCCACCCCTCCCGGGACAAGATACAATGAGCAGTTCTTC
>TRBV2|-|TRBJ1-1|-
CASVGGGYTEAFF
TGTGCCAGCGTTGGAGGGGGTTACACTGAAGCTTTCTTT
>TRBV7-7|-|TRBJ2-3|-
CASSFGGSDTQYF
TGTGCCAGCAGCTTTGGGGGATCCGATACGCAGTATTTT
>TRBV30|-|TRBJ2-5|-
CAWSGGKTQYF
TGTGCCTGGAGCGGTGGGAAGACCCAGTACTTC
>TRBV6-1|-|TRBJ1-1|-
CASRRTERSEAFF
TGTGCCAGCCGTCGGACAGAACGGTCTGAAGCTTTCTTT
>TRBV9|TRBD2|TRBJ2-1|-
CASSVGGWASSGRSSYNEQFF
TGTGCCAGCAGCGTAGGTGGATGGGCGTCTAGCGGGAGGTCGTCCTACAATGAGCAGTTCTTC
>TRBV20-1|TRBD2|TRBJ2-3|once
CSAQATSGSVGLGRTDTQYF
TGCAGTGCTCAGGCGACTAGCGGGAGTGTAGGTTTGGGGCGCACAGATACGCAGTATTTT
>TRBV19|TRBD2|TRBJ2-2|once
CASNLPGLALGGELFF
TGTGCCAGTAACCTCCCGGGACTAGCCTTGGGCGGGGAGCTGTTTTTT
>TRBV6-1|TRBD2|TRBJ2-7|-
CASERLAGVEQYF
TGTGCCAGCGAACGACTAGCGGGTGTCGAGCAGTACTTC
>TRBV15|-|TRBJ2-5|few
CATSRGHSINQETQYF
TGTGCCACCAGCAGGGGACACTCTATCAACCAAGAGACCCAGTACTTC
>TRBV18|TRBD1|TRBJ1-2|-
CASSRQGGGYTF
TGTGCCAGCTCAAGACAGGGAGGAGGCTACACCTTC
>TRBV6-2/TRBV6-3|-|TRBJ1-2|few
CASSYDSNYGYTF
TGTGCCAGCAGTTACGACAGTAACTATGGCTACACCTTC
>TRBV5-4|-|TRBJ2-2|-
CASSLRVNTGELFF
TGTGCCAGCAGCTTGCGAGTCAACACCGGGGAGCTGTTTTTT
>TRBV28|-|TRBJ1-3|-
CASKRSGGNTIYF
TGTGCCAGCAAAAGATCAGGGGGAAACACCATATATTTT
>TRBV6-4|-|TRBJ2-5|-
CASSLSWAQETQYF
TGTGCCAGTTCGTTATCTTGGGCCCAAGAGACCCAGTACTTC
>TRBV7-9|-|TRBJ2-2|large
CASSLGGGYELFF
TGTGCCAGCAGCTTAGGAGGAGGGTACGAGCTGTTTTTT
>TRBV25-1|-|TRBJ2-1|-
CASSEAGARDGEQFF
TGTGCCAGCAGTGAGGCCGGGGCGAGGGACGGTGAGCAGTTCTTC
>TRBV6-2/TRBV6-3|-|TRBJ2-1|-
CASSNPRSGYNEQFF
TGTGCCAGCAGCAACCCCCGTAGCGGCTACAATGAGCAGTTCTTC
>TRBV19|TRBD2|TRBJ2-7|-
CASKTSGSSYEQYF
TGTGCCAGTAAGACTAGCGGGAGCTCCTACGAGCAGTACTTC
>TRBV6-2/TRBV6-3|-|TRBJ2-3|few
CASSAGWEHTDTQYF
TGTGCCAGCAGTGCGGGCTGGGAGCACACAGATACGCAGTATTTT